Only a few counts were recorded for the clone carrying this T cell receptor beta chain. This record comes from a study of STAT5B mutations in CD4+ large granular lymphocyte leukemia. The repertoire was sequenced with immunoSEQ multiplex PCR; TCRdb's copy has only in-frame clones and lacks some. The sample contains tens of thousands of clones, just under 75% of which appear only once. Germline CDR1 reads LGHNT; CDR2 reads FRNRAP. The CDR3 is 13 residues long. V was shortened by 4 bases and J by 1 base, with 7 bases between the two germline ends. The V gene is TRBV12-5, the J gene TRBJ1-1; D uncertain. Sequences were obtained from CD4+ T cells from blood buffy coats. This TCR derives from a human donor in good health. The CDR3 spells CASGWTGNTEAFF. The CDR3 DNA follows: TGTGCTAGTGGTTGGACCGGGAACACTGAAGCTTTCTTT.